This T cell receptor (beta chain) was captured in a study of chemoradiotherapy in HPV16-positive cancers. Libraries were prepared by immunoSEQ multiplex PCR; TCRdb keeps only in-frame clonotypes and omits some of them. Of more than 25,000 clones in the sample, 93% are singletons; the top ten hold about a sixth. General observations from the study: The functional HPV-specific definition rests on just a couple of HPV16-positive patients.

The CDR3 length is 17 residues. Looked up from germline, CDR1 is SEHNR and CDR2 is FQNEAQ (reference sequence). Trimming removed 1 base at V and 7 bases at J, with 22 bases between. As concerns this clone: No antigen is known for it.

This clonotype was obtained from a human donor with HPV-associated anogenital cancer. The chain couples TRBV7-9 to TRBJ1-1; D unresolved. The sequences come from blood, collected from a patient who underwent chemoradiotherapy. This CDR3 is CASSLGLVQEKKIEAFF. The CDR3, as DNA: TGTGCCAGCAGCTTAGGTCTGGTCCAGGAGAAAAAAATTGAAGCTTTCTTT.